This record looks at one T cell receptor (beta chain) sequence and its context. With only one base between it and a far larger clone, this is likely a read error. The CDR3 length is 12 residues. Germline V gene lookup returns CDR1 SGHRS and CDR2 YFSETQ. The V gene lost 4 bases and the J gene lost 13 bases, with 15 bases spanning the gap. These data belong to a study of regulatory T cells in long-lasting Graves disease. Both iRepertoire HTBI primers and Arm-PCR of CDR3 regions were used to build the TCR beta libraries. TCRdb analysed the multiplex PCR reads with MiXCR anew, one entry per CDR3 protein. The data hold 420,000 or so distinct CDR3 sequences, with roughly 15% observed a single time. Time point defined: newly diagnosed GD, antithyroid drugs for less than 3 months. With RNA extracted from PBMCs as input, the TCR library was made. American Thyroid Association guidelines defined how Graves' disease was diagnosed.

These same data were also listed under a study on T cells in Graves' hyperthyroidism and ophthalmopathy.

The TCR comes from a woman under 30 with Graves disease. The input for sequencing was peripheral blood mononuclear cells (PBMCs), taken at new diagnosis, from a patient treated with antithyroid drugs. The rearrangement joins TRBV5-1 to TRBJ2-4; D might be TRBD1 (6 bases). CDR3 region: CASSPDSGVQYF. The DNA of the CDR3 is TGCGCCAGCAGCCCGGACAGTGGGGTGCAGTACTTC.